These 32 T cell receptor beta chains came from one sample sequenced in a study of human T cells and chemical hapten exposure. TCRdb used MiXCR to reprocess the RACE reads, holding one entry per CDR3 protein. The data contain about 51,000 distinct CDR3 sequences, 8.5% to 10% of them singletons. Time point indicated: pre-sensitization, week 0. Treatment: therapeutic diphenylcyclopropenone sensitization with weekly scalp DPC. Material: whole blood, obtained in connection with sensitization to the hapten diphenylcyclopropenone (DPC). Receptors originate from a woman between 40 and 55 years old with alopecia areata. Some clones in this sample may be carry-over from other donors' samples.

The sample holds many counts of this clonotype. V gene TRBV30 combines with J gene TRBJ1-4; a possible D gene is TRBD1 (6 bases). The CDR3 is made up of 14 amino acids. V dropped 7 bases and J dropped 4 bases, with 16 bases sitting between them. CDR1 and CDR2 from the germline V gene are GTSNPN and SVGIG (reference sequence). The CDR3, as DNA: TGTGCCTTGCCGGCCCGGGACAATAATGAAAAACTGTTTTTT. Protein: CALPARDNNEKLFF. The whole variable domain, filled in from reference TRBV30 and TRBJ1-4, reads SQTIHQWPATLVQPVGSPLSLECTVEGTSNPNLYWYRQAAGRGLQLLFYSVGIGQISSEVPQNLSASRPQDRQFILSSKKLLLSDSGFYLCALPARDNNEKLFFGSGTQLSVL.

This clonotype was seen a few times. The chain recombines TRBV10-3 with TRBJ2-7; the D is unclear. CDR1 ENHRY and CDR2 SYGVKD come from the germline V gene. Trimming left V 2 bases short and J 4 bases short, with 3 bases between. The CDR3 length is 11 residues. CDR3 in amino acids: CAISENYEQYF. CDR3 coding DNA: TGTGCCATCAGTGAGAATTACGAGCAGTACTTC.

The table lists this clonotype with many counts. The CDR3 nucleotides read TGTGCCAGCAGTGAAGCGTGGAGGAGGGGTGAGGAGACCCAGTACTTC. Amino acids: CASSEAWRRGEETQYF. The genes are TRBV6-1 and TRBJ2-5; D possibly corresponds to TRBD2 (6 bases). The CDR3 has 16 residues. CDR1 is MNHNS, CDR2 SASEGT, per germline. Trimming removed 0 bases from V and 5 bases from J, with 16 bases in between.

This clonotype has a handful of counts. The chain joins TRBV7-2 to TRBJ1-2; no firm D call. CDR3 size: 13 residues. Trimming pared 3 bases from V and 4 bases from J, leaving 9 bases between. The germline CDR1 and CDR2 sequences are SGHTA and FQGNSA. Here the CDR3 DNA reads TGTGCCAGCAGCTTTGACGGAATCTATGGCTACACCTTC. Translation gives CASSFDGIYGYTF. Combining the CDR3 with reference TRBV7-2 and TRBJ1-2 gives the whole variable domain GAGVSQSPSNKVTEKGKDVELRCDPISGHTALYWYRQSLGQGLEFLIYFQGNSAPDKSGLPSDRFSAERTGGSVSTLTIQRTQQEDSAVYLCASSFDGIYGYTFGSGTRLTVV.

The chain has TRBV5-4 and TRBJ2-3; D ambiguous. The CDR3 loop spans 15 amino acids. Germline V lookup: CDR1 SGHNT, CDR2 YYREEE (reference sequence). V lost 3 bases and J 1 base, leaving 12 bases between the germline ends. The CDR3 nucleotides are TGTGCCAGCAGCTCCCCTCGCTCCCGCACAGATACGCAGTATTTT. This codes for CASSSPRSRTDTQYF.

This clonotype was counted between two and nine times. This chain links TRBV20-1 with TRBJ2-3; D unresolved. Trimming left V 6 bases short and J 0 bases short, with 10 bases between. The germline V gene has CDR1 DFQATT and CDR2 SNEGSKA (reference sequence). The CDR3 is 13 residues long. CDR3 sequence reads: CSAPGRSTDTQYF. CDR3 nucleotides: TGCAGTGCCCCCGGACGAAGCACAGATACGCAGTATTTT.

The sample holds many counts of this clonotype. J is TRBJ1-1 and V is TRBV12-3 or TRBV12-4, with 8 bases fitting TRBD1. This CDR3 is built from 14 residues. Trimming at V came to 5 bases and at J to 3 bases, leaving 5 bases not matched to a gene. Here the CDR3 DNA reads TGTGCCAGCAGTCTCGGACAGGGATACACTGAAGCTTTCTTT. This codes for CASSLGQGYTEAFF.

This clonotype was counted ten times or more. The rearrangement joins TRBV20-1 to TRBJ2-7, with 7 bases matching TRBD2. This CDR3 region has 17 residues. After removal of 0 bases from V and 4 bases from J, the junction contained 15 bases not matched to a gene. Per the germline V gene, CDR1 is DFQATT and CDR2 is SNEGSKA (reference sequence). The CDR3 is CSARDPTTMGLKYEQYF. The DNA of the CDR3 is TGCAGTGCTAGAGATCCCACCACGATGGGACTAAAATACGAGCAGTACTTC.

CDR3 amino acids: CASSFNRGRGTNQPQHF. CDR3 bases: TGTGCCAGCAGTTTCAACAGGGGTCGGGGGACCAATCAGCCCCAGCATTTT. V and J are TRBV12-3 or TRBV12-4 and TRBJ1-5, with 7 positions matching TRBD1. Unmatched junction bases numbered 11, after V lost 3 bases and J lost 3 bases. The CDR3 extends over 17 amino acids.

This clonotype appeared many times. The chain is built from TRBV2 and TRBJ1-5; D possibly corresponds to TRBD1 (6 bases). The CDR3 runs to 16 residues. Trimming cost V 1 base and J 0 bases, with 10 bases left between them. In germline, CDR1 is SNHLY, CDR2 FYNNEI. The CDR3 spells CASSEEGQHSNQPQHF. The CDR3 nucleotides read TGTGCCAGCAGTGAAGAAGGACAGCATAGCAATCAGCCCCAGCATTTT. Based on the CDR3 plus reference TRBV2 and TRBJ1-5, the full variable domain is EPEVTQTPSHQVTQMGQEVILRCVPISNHLYFYWYRQILGQKVEFLVSFYNNEISEKSEIFDDQFSVERPDGSNFTLKIRSTKLEDSAMYFCASSEEGQHSNQPQHFGDGTRLSIL.

This clonotype was seen many times. The rearrangement uses TRBV20-1 and TRBJ2-7, with 10 bases fitting TRBD1. Germline trimming cut 3 bases from V and 3 bases from J; bases unmatched to any gene: 5. This CDR3 comprises 14 residues. In germline, CDR1 is DFQATT, CDR2 SNEGSKA (reference sequence). The CDR3 loop reads CSARRTGGNYEQYF. The DNA of the CDR3 is TGCAGTGCTAGGAGGACAGGGGGTAACTACGAGCAGTACTTC.

This clonotype was picked up many times. V is TRBV7-9 and J is TRBJ2-1, with 9 bases that match TRBD1. The V and J ends lost 3 bases and 6 bases, in that order; junction bases with no gene match: 6. The CDR3 has 15 amino acids. From germline, CDR1 is SEHNR and CDR2 FQNEAQ (reference sequence). Here the CDR3 DNA reads TGTGCCAGCAGCTTTATGGGACAGGGAGGCAATGAGCAGTTCTTC. This gives the protein CASSFMGQGGNEQFF. The full variable domain, with the rest looked up from reference TRBV7-9 and TRBJ2-1, is DTGVSQNPRHKITKRGQNVTFRCDPISEHNRLYWYRQTLGQGPEFLTYFQNEAQLEKSRLLSDRFSAERPKGSFSTLEIQRTEQGDSAMYLCASSFMGQGGNEQFFGPGTRLTVL.

This clonotype was counted a few times. The chain couples TRBV5-1 to TRBJ1-2; 9 nucleotides match TRBD1. Germline V lookup: CDR1 SGHRS, CDR2 YFSETQ. CDR3 size: 14 residues. Trimming removed 4 bases from V and 1 base from J; junction bases left unmatched: 2. In nucleotides, the CDR3 is TGCGCCAGCAGCCGACAGGGGGTTAACTATGGCTACACCTTC. Translation: CASSRQGVNYGYTF.

This clonotype was recorded many times. The J gene is TRBJ1-6, the V gene TRBV6-1, with 7 bases matching TRBD1. J was trimmed by 7 bases and V by 4 bases; bases with no gene match: 1. The CDR3 sequence is 13 residues long. Germline CDR1 is MNHNS and CDR2 is SASEGT. In nucleotides, the CDR3 is TGTGCCAGCAGTGTGACAGGGAATTCACCCCTCCACTTT. It codes for CASSVTGNSPLHF.

This clonotype was observed many times. The chain combines TRBV6-2 or TRBV6-3 with TRBJ2-1; TRBD2 matches 10 bases. From germline, CDR1 is MNHEY and CDR2 SVGEGT. The CDR3 consists of 15 residues. With 5 bases clipped from V and 3 bases from J, the junction kept 4 bases outside the gene matches. The CDR3, as DNA: TGTGCCAGCAGTCGGACTAGCGGCGGCTACAATGAGCAGTTCTTC. Protein: CASSRTSGGYNEQFF.

The chain is built from TRBV14 and TRBJ2-3, with 9 bases aligning to TRBD1. The V segment lost 6 bases and the J segment 1 base; nucleotides outside the gene matches: 11. This CDR3 has 17 amino acids. Germline V lookup: CDR1 SGHDN, CDR2 FVKESK. The CDR3 region is CASSSRDRASGTDTQYF. CDR3 coding DNA: TGTGCCAGCAGTTCTCGGGACAGGGCGTCCGGCACAGATACGCAGTATTTT.

The V and J genes are TRBV6-5 and TRBJ2-7; maybe TRBD2 (6 bases). Germline V gives CDR1 MNHEY, CDR2 SVGAGI. Trimming pared 7 bases from V and 3 bases from J, leaving 16 bases between. The CDR3 length is 14 residues. The DNA of the CDR3 is TGTGCCAGCAAATCGGGGGATGCCGTCTACGAGCAGTACTTC. This codes for CASKSGDAVYEQYF.

In its sample, this clonotype was seen many times. J is TRBJ1-1 and V is TRBV20-1; 8 bases agree with TRBD1. This CDR3 is 14 amino acids long. V lost 0 bases and J lost 5; bases outside the gene matches: 5. The germline V gene has CDR1 DFQATT and CDR2 SNEGSKA (reference sequence). For the CDR3, the DNA is TGCAGTGCTAGAGATCACGGACAGGGAACTGAAGCTTTCTTT. The encoded protein is CSARDHGQGTEAFF.

This CDR3 reads CASPSGTGYNEQFF. The CDR3 DNA reads as TGTGCCAGCCCCTCGGGGACAGGGTACAATGAGCAGTTCTTC. This chain uses TRBV7-9 with TRBJ2-1; TRBD1 aligns across 9 bases. The V gene end was trimmed by 8 bases and the J gene end by 4 bases; junction bases not matched to a gene: 6. The V gene's germline CDR1 is SEHNR and CDR2 FQNEAQ (reference sequence). The CDR3 runs 14 residues.

This clonotype occurred many times. The rearrangement joins TRBV20-1 to TRBJ2-1, with 14 bases that match TRBD2. Germline lookup yields CDR1 DFQATT and CDR2 SNEGSKA (reference sequence). The junction had 14 bases not matched to a gene; V was cut back by 4 bases and J by 6 bases. The CDR3 length is 18 residues. The CDR3 sequence is CSAKRTSGGTGTANEQFF. The CDR3 DNA is TGCAGTGCTAAACGGACTAGCGGGGGGACGGGGACCGCCAATGAGCAGTTCTTC.

This clonotype was counted many times. The CDR3 does not close with the conserved phenylalanine or tryptophan, likely indicating a read error. The limits of the CDR3 on the DNA are not certain, so only TCRdb's listed CDR3 is given. The CDR3 sequence is CASSPRPVL. The V gene is TRBV3-2, the J gene TRBJ2-3. TRBV3-2 is designated a pseudogene. The CDR3 contains 9 residues when both ends are counted.

The table lists this clonotype with many counts. The chain couples TRBV7-2 to TRBJ2-1; D is perhaps TRBD2 (6 bases). V shed 2 bases and J shed 7 bases, with 18 bases lying between them. The length of the CDR3 is 16 residues. In germline, CDR1 is SGHTA, CDR2 FQGNSA. In nucleotides, the CDR3 is TGTGCCAGCAGCTTACTCCGGGGACTCTCGGGGAATGAGCAGTTCTTC. This gives the protein CASSLLRGLSGNEQFF. The whole variable domain, filled in from reference TRBV7-2 and TRBJ2-1, reads GAGVSQSPSNKVTEKGKDVELRCDPISGHTALYWYRQSLGQGLEFLIYFQGNSAPDKSGLPSDRFSAERTGGSVSTLTIQRTQQEDSAVYLCASSLLRGLSGNEQFFGPGTRLTVL.

At least ten counts were recorded for this clonotype. The chain combines TRBV3-1 with TRBJ1-1; TRBD1 matches at 10 bases. Germline V gene sequence: CDR1 LGHDT, CDR2 YNNKEL (reference sequence). The CDR3 is 15 residues long. V shed 1 base and J 3 bases; nucleotides not matched to a gene: 2. The CDR3 DNA reads as TGTGCCAGCAGCCAAGTGGGACAGGGGTACACTGAAGCTTTCTTT. This codes for CASSQVGQGYTEAFF.

V and J are TRBV30 and TRBJ1-1; D remains ambiguous. The length of the CDR3 is 13 residues. The germline CDR1 and CDR2 sequences are GTSNPN and SVGIG (reference sequence). Deletions cut 4 bases from V and 7 bases from J, with 16 bases between. CDR3 sequence (DNA): TGTGCCTGGACCCCCCGGTCGTCGGGTGAAGCTTTCTTT. Amino acid sequence: CAWTPRSSGEAFF.

The V and J genes are TRBV7-3 and TRBJ2-1; D remains unclear. The CDR3 has 12 residues. Germline assignment: CDR1 SGHTA and CDR2 FQGTGA. Trimming cost V 0 bases and J 9 bases, with 6 bases left between them. This CDR3 is CASSLTGLEQFF. The CDR3 region has the DNA TGTGCCAGCAGCTTAACGGGCCTTGAGCAGTTCTTC.

V and J are TRBV6-6 and TRBJ1-5; unclear D gene. CDR1 MNHNY and CDR2 SVGAGI come from the germline V gene (reference sequence). Trimming stripped 7 bases from V and 7 bases from J, with 14 bases between. The CDR3 contains 13 residues. CDR3 sequence reads: CASTQRVGQPQHF. The CDR3 region has the DNA TGTGCCAGCACGCAAAGGGTCGGCCAGCCCCAGCATTTT.

As to this clonotype: A read error may explain this, as a much larger clone is one base away. The chain joins TRBV6-4 to TRBJ2-1; no clear D gene. V was trimmed by 0 bases and J by 5 bases, leaving 8 bases between them. CDR1 and CDR2 (germline): MRHNA, SNTAGT. The CDR3 has 14 residues. CDR3 sequence: CASSDSPDNNEQFF. CDR3 coding DNA: TGTGCCAGCAGTGACTCTCCAGATAACAATGAGCAGTTCTTC.

In this sample, this clonotype turned up a few times. The rearrangement joins TRBV28 to TRBJ2-7; 10 bases fit TRBD1. The V gene end was trimmed by 1 base and the J gene end by 5 bases; junction bases not matched to a gene: 5. CDR3 length equals 15 residues. Germline values: CDR1 MDHEN, CDR2 SYDVKM. The CDR3 DNA reads TGTGCCAGCAGTTTATACGGGACAGGGGAGAACGAGCAGTACTTC. It yields the protein CASSLYGTGENEQYF.

This clonotype was seen at least ten times. The rearrangement joins TRBV20-1 to TRBJ1-2, with D perhaps matching TRBD1 (5 bases). With 0 bases removed from V and 2 bases from J, the gap between germline ends came to 16 bases. CDR1 is DFQATT, CDR2 SNEGSKA, per germline (reference sequence). CDR3 length equals 16 residues. CDR3: CSARDLARGRNYGYTF. DNA of the CDR3: TGCAGTGCTAGAGATCTCGCCCGGGGGAGGAACTATGGCTACACCTTC.

This chain links TRBV29-1 with TRBJ2-3, with D possibly matching TRBD2 (5 bases). Per germline, CDR1 SQVTM and CDR2 ANQGSEA. The CDR3 contains 12 residues. With 3 bases removed from V and 4 bases from J, the gap between germline ends came to 8 bases. CDR3 sequence reads: CSVDNGADTQYF. CDR3 nucleotide sequence: TGCAGCGTTGATAACGGGGCAGATACGCAGTATTTT.

In this sample, this clonotype turned up many times. This chain connects TRBV3-1 to TRBJ1-2; the D is unclear. The CDR3 runs to 13 residues. Trimming removed 0 bases at V and 9 bases at J, with 11 bases between. Per the germline V gene, CDR1 is LGHDT and CDR2 is YNNKEL (reference sequence). The CDR3: CASSQDSGPRYTF. CDR3 nucleotide sequence: TGTGCCAGCAGCCAAGATTCGGGCCCGCGCTACACCTTC.

The chain joins TRBV28 to TRBJ2-3, with TRBD2 matching over 8 bases. The CDR3 runs 14 residues. Germline CDR1 is MDHEN and CDR2 is SYDVKM. J was trimmed by 5 bases and V by 5 bases; bases with no gene match: 6. CDR3 amino acids: CASSPGGALDTQYF. CDR3 DNA sequence: TGTGCCAGCAGTCCCGGGGGGGCCTTAGATACGCAGTATTTT.